Detailed here is one T cell receptor beta chain. What it recognizes is unknown. The data derive from a study of T cell repertoires in aging, cancer and after chemotherapy. Overall study: Glioblastoma patients receiving temozolomide-based therapy gave paired samples before and after chemotherapy.

TCR beta rearrangements were amplified from peripheral blood genomic DNA. Broader study findings: Rebound thymic output was suggested by rising median generation probability during chemotherapy in each cancer cohort. Age-matched healthy donors had significantly more diverse, less clonal blood TCR repertoires than untreated cancer patients. In cancer patients, declining TCR diversity with age involved lost richness and lost evenness.

Rearranged V-D-J TRB sequences were amplified with a mixed TRB-A/B primer pool. Each CDR3 protein is one row after TCRdb ran MiXCR on the multiplex PCR reads. The data contain about 21,000 distinct CDR3 sequences, approximately 40% of them singletons. The clonotype comes from a human donor with a solid tumor. Sequenced sample: blood.

The chain's CDR3 is CASSVGQGRDEKLFF. In nucleotides, the CDR3 is TGTGCCAGCAGTGTGGGACAGGGACGTGATGAAAAACTGTTTTTT. V is TRBV27 and J is TRBJ1-4; TRBD1 agrees at 9 bases. Germline V gives CDR1 MNHEY, CDR2 SMNVEV (reference sequence). The CDR3 contains 15 residues. Trimming cost V 5 bases and J 6 bases; bases outside gene matches: 7.